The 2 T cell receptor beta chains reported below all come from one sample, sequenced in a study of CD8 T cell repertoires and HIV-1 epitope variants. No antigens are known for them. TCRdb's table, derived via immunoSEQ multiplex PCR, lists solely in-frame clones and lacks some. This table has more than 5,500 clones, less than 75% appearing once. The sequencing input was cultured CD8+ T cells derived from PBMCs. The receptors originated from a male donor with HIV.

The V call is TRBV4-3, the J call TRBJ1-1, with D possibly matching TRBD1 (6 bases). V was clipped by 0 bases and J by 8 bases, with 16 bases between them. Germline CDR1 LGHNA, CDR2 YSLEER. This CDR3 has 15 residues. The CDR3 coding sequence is TGCGCCAGCAGCCAAGATAGGGGGGAATTAAGAGAAGCTTTCTTT. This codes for CASSQDRGELREAFF.

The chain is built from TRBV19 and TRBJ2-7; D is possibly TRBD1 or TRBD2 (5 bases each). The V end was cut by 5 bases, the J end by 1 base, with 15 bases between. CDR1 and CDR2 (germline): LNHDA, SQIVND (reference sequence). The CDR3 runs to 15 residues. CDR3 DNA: TGTGCCAGTAGTCCGAACTGGGACGGGTCCTACGAGCAGTACTTC. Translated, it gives CASSPNWDGSYEQYF.